This T cell receptor (beta chain) was obtained from a study of blood T cell repertoires in COVID-19. The wider study: T cells, B-cell-depleted T cells, or PBMCs provided the cDNA or gDNA that served as material.

Germline V lookup: CDR1 SGHKS, CDR2 YYEKEE (reference sequence). This CDR3 has 13 residues. Trimming stripped 0 bases from V and 6 bases from J, with 8 bases between. Only in-frame clones appear in the TCRdb table, and some are missing; sequencing was by immunoSEQ multiplex PCR. The table records 40,000 or so clones, 79% of them present only once. The chain joins TRBV5-5 to TRBJ2-3; a possible D gene is TRBD1 (5 bases). The sample consisted of peripheral blood. The source of this sequence is a man aged 65 to 85 with acute or convalescent COVID-19. CDR3 residues: CASSLVRQDTQYF. The DNA for the CDR3 is TGTGCCAGCAGCTTGGTCCGACAGGATACGCAGTATTTT. Complete variable domain (other parts from reference TRBV5-5 and TRBJ2-3): DAGVTQSPTHLIKTRGQQVTLRCSPISGHKSVSWYQQVLGQGPQFIFQYYEKEERGRGNFPDRFSARQFPNYSSELNVNALLLGDSALYLCASSLVRQDTQYFGPGTRLTVL.